This T cell receptor (beta chain) was recovered during a study of identifying expanded T cells in peripheral blood. The method was immunoSEQ multiplex PCR; TCRdb's version includes in-frame clones alone and lacks a portion of them. This sample has about 91,000 clones, with roughly 86% found just once. Healthy donors had no documented immune events, such as infections, while sampled. This clone was recorded once. Antigen: not known. Broader study findings: About 1.2 clones differed between technical replicates, versus approximately 17 and 20 over time. Variance in clone template counts between approximately two-week samples significantly increased with total template count across all healthy donors.

The germline V gene encodes CDR1 SGHNT and CDR2 YYREEE (reference sequence). With 4 bases clipped from V and 0 bases from J, the junction kept 7 bases outside the gene matches. This CDR3 has 15 residues. The receptor comes from a person aged 18 to 75 in good health. This chain joins TRBV5-4 and TRBJ2-7; 7 bases align to TRBD1. The sequencing sample was made of blood. The CDR3, as DNA: TGTGCCAGCAGCCAAGGACAGGCCCACTCCTACGAGCAGTACTTC. This codes for CASSQGQAHSYEQYF.